This TCR beta chain was observed in a study of blood T cell repertoires in COVID-19. Study-level information: COVID-19 samples collected from the United States, Italy and Spain covered acute and convalescent phases. The cDNA or gDNA used as material had been derived from T cells, B-cell-depleted T cells, or PBMCs.

Source study methods: Amplification of reference gene primers provided the estimated nucleated cell counts. Sequencing was performed with immunoSEQ multiplex PCR; in TCRdb, only in-frame clones are kept and a portion is missing. V and J calls and clone size are as listed in that table; D and trimming were resolved from the DNA. The sample records over 250,000 clones, approximately 85% being singletons. Per germline, CDR1 SGHRS and CDR2 YFSETQ. There are 15 residues in the CDR3. Trimming at V came to 4 bases and at J to 4 bases, leaving 10 bases not matched to a gene. The chain is built from TRBV5-1 and TRBJ2-7, with TRBD1 identical over 8 bases. The receptor was derived from a woman in her seventies with acute or convalescent COVID-19. Sequences were obtained from peripheral blood. The CDR3 DNA sequence: TGCGCCAGCAGCATCGGAAGGACAGGGATGTACGAGCAGTACTTC. Its translation is CASSIGRTGMYEQYF.